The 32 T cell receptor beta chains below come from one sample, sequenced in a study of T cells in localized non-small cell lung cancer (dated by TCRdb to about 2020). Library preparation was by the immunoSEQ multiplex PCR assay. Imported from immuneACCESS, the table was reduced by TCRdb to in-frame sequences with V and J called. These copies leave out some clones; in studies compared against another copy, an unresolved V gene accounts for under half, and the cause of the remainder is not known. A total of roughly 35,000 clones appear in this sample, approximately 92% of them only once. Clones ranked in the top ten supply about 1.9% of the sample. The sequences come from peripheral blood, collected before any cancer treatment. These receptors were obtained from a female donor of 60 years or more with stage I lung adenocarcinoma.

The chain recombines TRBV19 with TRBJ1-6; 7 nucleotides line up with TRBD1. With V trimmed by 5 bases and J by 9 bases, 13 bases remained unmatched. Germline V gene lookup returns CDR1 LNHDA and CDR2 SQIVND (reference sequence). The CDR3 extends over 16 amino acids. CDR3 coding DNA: TGTGCCAGTAGTCAAAAGAGACAGGGCGCGGGTTCACCCCTCCACTTT. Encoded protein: CASSQKRQGAGSPLHF.

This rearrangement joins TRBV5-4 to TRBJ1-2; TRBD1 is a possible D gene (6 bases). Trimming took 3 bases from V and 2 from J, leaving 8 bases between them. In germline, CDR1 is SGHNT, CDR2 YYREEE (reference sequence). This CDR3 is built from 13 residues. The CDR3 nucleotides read TGTGCCAGCAGCTATACAGGGAACTATGGCTACACCTTC. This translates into CASSYTGNYGYTF.

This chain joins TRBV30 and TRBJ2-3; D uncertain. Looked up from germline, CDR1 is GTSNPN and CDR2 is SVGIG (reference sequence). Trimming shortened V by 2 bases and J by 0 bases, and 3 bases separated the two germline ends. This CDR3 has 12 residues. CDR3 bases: TGTGCCTGGAGTCGTAGCACAGATACGCAGTATTTT. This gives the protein CAWSRSTDTQYF.

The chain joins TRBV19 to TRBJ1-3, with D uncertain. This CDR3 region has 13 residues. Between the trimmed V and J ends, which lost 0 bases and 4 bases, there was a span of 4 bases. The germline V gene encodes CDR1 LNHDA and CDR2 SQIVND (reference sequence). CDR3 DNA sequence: TGTGCCAGTAGTATAGACTTGGGAAACACCATATATTTT. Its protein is CASSIDLGNTIYF.

In nucleotides, the CDR3 is TGTGCCAGCAGCGTAAGGGCGGGTGGCAAAGAGACCCAGTACTTC. Translated, it gives CASSVRAGGKETQYF. The J gene is TRBJ2-5, the V gene TRBV9, with TRBD2 as a possible D gene (5 bases). The V gene lost 1 base and the J gene lost 3 bases, with 13 bases spanning the gap. CDR3 size: 15 residues. The germline gives CDR1 SGDLS, CDR2 YYNGEE.

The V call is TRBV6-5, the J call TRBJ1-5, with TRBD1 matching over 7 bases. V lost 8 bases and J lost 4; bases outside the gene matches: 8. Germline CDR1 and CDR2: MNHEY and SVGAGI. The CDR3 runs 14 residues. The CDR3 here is CASGPGQRNQPQHF. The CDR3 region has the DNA TGTGCCAGCGGCCCGGGACAGCGGAATCAGCCCCAGCATTTT.

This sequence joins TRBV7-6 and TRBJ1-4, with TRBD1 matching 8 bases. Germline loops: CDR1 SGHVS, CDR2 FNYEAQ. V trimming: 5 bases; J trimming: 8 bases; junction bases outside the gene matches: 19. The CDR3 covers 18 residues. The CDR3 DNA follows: TGTGCCAGCAGCGGTATCCAGGGGGCATCAGCCCGAAGGGAAAAACTGTTTTTT. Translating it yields CASSGIQGASARREKLFF.

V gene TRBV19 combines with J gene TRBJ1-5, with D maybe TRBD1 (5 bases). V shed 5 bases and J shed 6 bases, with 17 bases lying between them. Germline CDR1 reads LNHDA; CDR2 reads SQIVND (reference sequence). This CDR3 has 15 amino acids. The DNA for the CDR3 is TGTGCCAGTAGTGTAGGGCGCGGGGCGGGTCAGCCCCAGCATTTT. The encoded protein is CASSVGRGAGQPQHF.

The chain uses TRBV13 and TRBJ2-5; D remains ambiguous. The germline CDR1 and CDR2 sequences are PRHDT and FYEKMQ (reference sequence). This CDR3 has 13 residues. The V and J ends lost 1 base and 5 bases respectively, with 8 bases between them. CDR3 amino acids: CASSLEDRETQYF. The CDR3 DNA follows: TGTGCCAGCAGCTTAGAAGATCGGGAGACCCAGTACTTC.

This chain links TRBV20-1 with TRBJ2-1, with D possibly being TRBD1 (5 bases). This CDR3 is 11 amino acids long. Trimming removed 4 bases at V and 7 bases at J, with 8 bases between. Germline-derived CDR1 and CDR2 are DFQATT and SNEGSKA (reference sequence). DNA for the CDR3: TGCAGTGCTACATCAGGGAATGAGCAGTTCTTC. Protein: CSATSGNEQFF.

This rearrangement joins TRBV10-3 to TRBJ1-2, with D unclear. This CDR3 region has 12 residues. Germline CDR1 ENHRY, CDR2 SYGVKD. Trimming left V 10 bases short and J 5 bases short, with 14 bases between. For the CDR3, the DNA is TGTGCCACCTCATCCAGTTCATATGGCTACACCTTC. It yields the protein CATSSSSYGYTF.

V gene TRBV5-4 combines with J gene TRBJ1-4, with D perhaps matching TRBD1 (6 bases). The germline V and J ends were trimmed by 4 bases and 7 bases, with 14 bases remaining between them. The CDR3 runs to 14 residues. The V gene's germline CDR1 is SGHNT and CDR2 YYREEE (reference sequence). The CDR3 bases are TGTGCCAGCAGCACAGGAGGGGGGGGTGAAAAACTGTTTTTT. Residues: CASSTGGGGEKLFF.

The CDR3 here is CSAGEGGAETQYF. The CDR3 region has the DNA TGCAGCGCCGGGGAGGGGGGGGCAGAGACCCAGTACTTC. V usage is TRBV29-1 and J usage is TRBJ2-5, with a tentative D call TRBD2 (7 bases). This CDR3 comprises 13 residues. V lost 7 bases, J lost 4 bases, and 16 bases lay in between. CDR1 is SQVTM, CDR2 ANQGSEA, per germline.

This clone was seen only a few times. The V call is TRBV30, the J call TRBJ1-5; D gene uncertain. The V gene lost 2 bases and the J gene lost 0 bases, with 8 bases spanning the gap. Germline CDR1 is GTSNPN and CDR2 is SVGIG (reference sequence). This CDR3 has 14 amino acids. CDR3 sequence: CAWSKAFSNQPQHF. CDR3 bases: TGTGCCTGGAGTAAGGCCTTTAGCAATCAGCCCCAGCATTTT.

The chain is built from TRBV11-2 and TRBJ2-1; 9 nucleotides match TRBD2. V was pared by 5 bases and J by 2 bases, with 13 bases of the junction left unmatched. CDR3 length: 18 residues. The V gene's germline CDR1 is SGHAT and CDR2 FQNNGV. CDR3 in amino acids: CASSRTLLAGTTYNEQFF. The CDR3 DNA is TGTGCCAGCAGCCGTACCCTCCTAGCGGGGACCACCTACAATGAGCAGTTCTTC.

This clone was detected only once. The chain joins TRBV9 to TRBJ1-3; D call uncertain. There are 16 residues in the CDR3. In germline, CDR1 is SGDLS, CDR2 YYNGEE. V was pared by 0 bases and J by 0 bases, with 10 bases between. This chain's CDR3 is CASSVELGASGNTIYF. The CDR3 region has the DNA TGTGCCAGCAGCGTAGAATTGGGTGCCTCTGGAAACACCATATATTTT. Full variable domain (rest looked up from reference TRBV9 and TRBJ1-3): DSGVTQTPKHLITATGQRVTLRCSPRSGDLSVYWYQQSLDQGLQFLIQYYNGEERAKGNILERFSAQQFPDLHSELNLSSLELGDSALYFCASSVELGASGNTIYFGEGSWLTVV.

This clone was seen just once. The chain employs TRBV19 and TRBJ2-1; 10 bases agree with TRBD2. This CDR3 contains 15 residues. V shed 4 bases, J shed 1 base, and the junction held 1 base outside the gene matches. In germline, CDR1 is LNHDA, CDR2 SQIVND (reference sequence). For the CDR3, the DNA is TGTGCCAGTAGTAGAGCGGGGGGGTCCTACAATGAGCAGTTCTTC. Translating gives CASSRAGGSYNEQFF.

This chain's CDR3 is CASSSRTGAEAFF. DNA of the CDR3: TGTGCCAGCAGTTCCCGGACAGGGGCTGAAGCTTTCTTT. The chain is built from TRBV6-6 and TRBJ1-1; 9 nucleotides align to TRBD1. Germline V gene data show CDR1 as MNHNY and CDR2 as SVGAGI (reference sequence). CDR3 length: 13 amino acids. V shed 4 bases, J shed 6 bases, and the junction held 3 bases outside the gene matches.

CDR3 sequence: CASSSRDRVPAGYTF. The CDR3 DNA is TGTGCCAGCAGCTCACGGGACAGGGTGCCGGCTGGCTACACCTTC. This rearrangement joins TRBV7-9 to TRBJ1-2; 9 positions match TRBD1. CDR1 and CDR2 from the germline V gene are SEHNR and FQNEAQ (reference sequence). CDR3 length equals 15 residues. After removal of 4 bases from V and 7 bases from J, the junction contained 10 bases not matched to a gene.

CDR3 in amino acids: CASTQAGVIEQFF. The CDR3 coding sequence is TGTGCCAGCACCCAAGCGGGGGTTATTGAGCAGTTCTTC. The chain has TRBV6-1 and TRBJ2-1; TRBD2 matches 8 bases. Germline lookup yields CDR1 MNHNS and CDR2 SASEGT. This CDR3 has 13 residues. Trimming cost V 7 bases and J 9 bases; bases outside gene matches: 8.

In DNA form, the CDR3 reads TGTGCCAGCAGCGATTCGACTAGCGGGGGGTCGGGTACCGGGGAGCTGTTTTTT. Residues: CASSDSTSGGSGTGELFF. The chain uses TRBV5-6 and TRBJ2-2; 13 bases are shared with TRBD2. The ends lost 4 bases at V and 5 bases at J; junction bases unmatched: 11. This CDR3 comprises 18 residues. Looked up from germline, CDR1 is SGHDT and CDR2 is YYEEEE.

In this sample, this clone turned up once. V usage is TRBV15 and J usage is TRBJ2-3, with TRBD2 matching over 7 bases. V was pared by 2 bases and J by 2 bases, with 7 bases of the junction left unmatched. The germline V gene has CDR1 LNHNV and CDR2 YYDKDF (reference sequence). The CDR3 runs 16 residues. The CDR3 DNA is TGTGCCACCAGCAGACCATCGGGGGGTAACACAGATACGCAGTATTTT. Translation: CATSRPSGGNTDTQYF. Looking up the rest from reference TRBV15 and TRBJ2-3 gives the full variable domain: DAMVIQNPRYQVTQFGKPVTLSCSQTLNHNVMYWYQQKSSQAPKLLFHYYDKDFNNEADTPDNFQSRRPNTSFCFLDIRSPGLGDTAMYLCATSRPSGGNTDTQYFGPGTRLTVL.

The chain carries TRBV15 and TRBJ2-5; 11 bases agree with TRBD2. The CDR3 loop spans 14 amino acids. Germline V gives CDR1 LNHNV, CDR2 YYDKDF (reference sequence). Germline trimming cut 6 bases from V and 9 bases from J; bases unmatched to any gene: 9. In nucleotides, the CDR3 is TGTGCCACCAGAGGCGGGCTAGCGGGGGGTGCCCAGTACTTC. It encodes CATRGGLAGGAQYF.

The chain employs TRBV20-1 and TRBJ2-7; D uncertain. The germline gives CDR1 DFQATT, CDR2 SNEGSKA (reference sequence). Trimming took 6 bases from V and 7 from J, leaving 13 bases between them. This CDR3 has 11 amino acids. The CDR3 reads CSAITNREQYF. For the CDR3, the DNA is TGCAGTGCCATCACGAATAGAGAGCAGTACTTC.

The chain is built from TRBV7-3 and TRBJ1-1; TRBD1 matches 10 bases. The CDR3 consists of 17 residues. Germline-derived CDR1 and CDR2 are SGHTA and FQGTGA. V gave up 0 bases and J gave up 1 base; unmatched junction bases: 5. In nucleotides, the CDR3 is TGTGCCAGCAGCTTAACGCGGGACAGGGGCCCGAACACTGAAGCTTTCTTT. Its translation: CASSLTRDRGPNTEAFF.

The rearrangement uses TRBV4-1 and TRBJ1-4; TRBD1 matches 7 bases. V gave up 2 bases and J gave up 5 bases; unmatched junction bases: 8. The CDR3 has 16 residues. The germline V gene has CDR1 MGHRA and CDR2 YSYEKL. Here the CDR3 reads CASSQPLRGQNEKLFF. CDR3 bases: TGCGCCAGCAGCCAACCCCTCAGGGGACAGAATGAAAAACTGTTTTTT.

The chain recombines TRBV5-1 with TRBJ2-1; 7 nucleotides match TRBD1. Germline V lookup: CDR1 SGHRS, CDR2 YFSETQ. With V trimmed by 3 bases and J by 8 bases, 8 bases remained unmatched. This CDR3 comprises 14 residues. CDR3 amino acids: CASSSTGDAYEQFF. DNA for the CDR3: TGCGCCAGCAGCTCTACAGGGGACGCCTATGAGCAGTTCTTC. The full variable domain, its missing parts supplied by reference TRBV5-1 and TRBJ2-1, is KAGVTQTPRYLIKTRGQQVTLSCSPISGHRSVSWYQQTPGQGLQFLFEYFSETQRNKGNFPGRFSGRQFSNSRSEMNVSTLELGDSALYLCASSSTGDAYEQFFGPGTRLTVL.

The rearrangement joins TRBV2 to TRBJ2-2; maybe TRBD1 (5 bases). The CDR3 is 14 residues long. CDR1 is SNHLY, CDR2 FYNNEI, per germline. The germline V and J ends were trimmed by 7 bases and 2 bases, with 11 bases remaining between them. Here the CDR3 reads CASKQGSNTGELFF. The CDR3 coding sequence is TGTGCCAGCAAGCAGGGATCAAACACCGGGGAGCTGTTTTTT. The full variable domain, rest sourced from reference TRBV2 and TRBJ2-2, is EPEVTQTPSHQVTQMGQEVILRCVPISNHLYFYWYRQILGQKVEFLVSFYNNEISEKSEIFDDQFSVERPDGSNFTLKIRSTKLEDSAMYFCASKQGSNTGELFFGEGSRLTVL.

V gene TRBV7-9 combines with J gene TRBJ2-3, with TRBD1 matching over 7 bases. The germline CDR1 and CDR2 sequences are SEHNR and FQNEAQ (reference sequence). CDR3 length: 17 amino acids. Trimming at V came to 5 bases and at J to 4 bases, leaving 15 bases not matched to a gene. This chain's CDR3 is CASSRKTQGFRPDTQYF. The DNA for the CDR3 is TGTGCCAGCAGCCGTAAAACACAGGGGTTTCGGCCAGATACGCAGTATTTT.

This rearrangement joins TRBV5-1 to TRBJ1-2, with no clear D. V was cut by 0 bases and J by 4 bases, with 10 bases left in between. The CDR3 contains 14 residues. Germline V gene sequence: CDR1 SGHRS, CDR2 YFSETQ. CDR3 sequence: CASSLAEGIYGYTF. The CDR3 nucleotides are TGCGCCAGCAGCTTGGCCGAGGGTATCTATGGCTACACCTTC.

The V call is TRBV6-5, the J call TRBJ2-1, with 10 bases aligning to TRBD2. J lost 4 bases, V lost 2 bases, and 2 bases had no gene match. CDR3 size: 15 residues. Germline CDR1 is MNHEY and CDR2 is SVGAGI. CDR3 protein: CASSYASGGYNEQFF. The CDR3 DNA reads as TGTGCCAGCAGTTACGCTAGCGGGGGTTACAATGAGCAGTTCTTC.

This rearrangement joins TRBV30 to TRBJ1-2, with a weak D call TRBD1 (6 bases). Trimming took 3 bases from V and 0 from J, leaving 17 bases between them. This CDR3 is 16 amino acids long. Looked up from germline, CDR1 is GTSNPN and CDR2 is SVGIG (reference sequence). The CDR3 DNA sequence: TGTGCCTGGAGATTTCCCTCAGGGGTAACTAACTATGGCTACACCTTC. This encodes CAWRFPSGVTNYGYTF.